Described below is a single TCR beta chain sequence and its context. Germline V CDR1 and CDR2: KGHDR, SFDVKD. This CDR3 is built from 13 residues. V was clipped by 9 bases and J by 0 bases, with 9 bases between them. The data are from a study of blood T cell repertoires in COVID-19. Data came from immunoSEQ multiplex PCR; TCRdb stores just in-frame clones and leaves some out. The data show around 100,000 clones, approximately 80% seen once. What was sequenced was peripheral blood. The chain is built from TRBV24-1 and TRBJ2-3; tentatively, D is TRBD2 (6 bases). The clonotype comes from a woman between 70 and 85 years old with acute or convalescent COVID-19. The CDR3 DNA sequence: TGTGCCACCTCTGGACTAAGCACAGATACGCAGTATTTT. It yields the protein CATSGLSTDTQYF.